This passage covers 13 T cell receptor beta chains from one sample sequenced in a study of post-analysis software for immune sequencing data. These receptors' targets are unknown. Points from the study as a whole: Controls had lower frequencies than patients of four or five TRBV segments, which included TRBV5-6, TRBV5-1 and TRBV20-1.

Built from TCR beta cDNA, the libraries had unique molecular identifiers in them. MiXCR was run by TCRdb on the PCR reads, yielding one entry per CDR3 protein. The data hold hundreds of thousands of distinct CDR3 sequences, with 59% observed a single time. Sequenced material: blood. These receptors were obtained from a girl aged 2 to 10 with multiple sclerosis.

The rearrangement links TRBV12-3 or TRBV12-4 to TRBJ2-1; maybe TRBD2 (5 bases). The ends were cut back, 5 bases at V and 6 bases at J, with 14 bases in the middle. This CDR3 is 14 amino acids long. The CDR3 DNA sequence: TGTGCCAGCAGTCCGAGGGTGATGGGCAATGAGCAGTTCTTC. Amino acid sequence: CASSPRVMGNEQFF.

This chain links TRBV5-1 with TRBJ2-3; 11 bases align to TRBD2. Germline trimming cut 7 bases from V and 2 bases from J; bases unmatched to any gene: 9. CDR1 is SGHRS, CDR2 YFSETQ, per germline. The CDR3 is 16 residues long. The CDR3 DNA reads as TGCGCCAGCCACCCGGGACTAGCGGTTATCACAGATACGCAGTATTTT. Its protein is CASHPGLAVITDTQYF.

This clonotype was seen a handful of times. This chain uses TRBV7-2 with TRBJ2-4; TRBD2 matches 10 bases. The CDR3 contains 19 residues. Trimming cost V 4 bases and J 1 base; bases outside gene matches: 13. Germline CDR1 is SGHTA and CDR2 is FQGNSA. The CDR3 sequence: CASSSKLLAGVRAKNIQYF. CDR3 sequence (DNA): TGTGCCAGCAGCTCAAAACTTCTAGCGGGAGTGCGGGCCAAAAACATTCAGTACTTC. Based on the CDR3 plus reference TRBV7-2 and TRBJ2-4, the full variable domain is GAGVSQSPSNKVTEKGKDVELRCDPISGHTALYWYRQSLGQGLEFLIYFQGNSAPDKSGLPSDRFSAERTGGSVSTLTIQRTQQEDSAVYLCASSSKLLAGVRAKNIQYFGAGTRLSVL.

The chain uses TRBV7-3 and TRBJ2-5, with D perhaps matching TRBD1 (5 bases). The V end was cut by 6 bases, the J end by 5 bases, with 22 bases between. Germline V gene data show CDR1 as SGHTA and CDR2 as FQGTGA. The CDR3 has 16 residues. CDR3 nucleotide sequence: TGTGCCAGCAGTCCCGGGTCAACCACTAAGGGGGAGACCCAGTACTTC. Protein product: CASSPGSTTKGETQYF.

The chain recombines TRBV24-1 with TRBJ1-2; the match to TRBD1 covers 10 bases. With 5 bases clipped from V and 6 bases from J, the junction kept 2 bases outside the gene matches. Germline assignment: CDR1 KGHDR and CDR2 SFDVKD. The CDR3 is 13 residues long. DNA of the CDR3: TGTGCCACCAGTGCGGGGACAGGGGATGGCTACACCTTC. It translates to CATSAGTGDGYTF.

The gene calls are TRBV7-2 and TRBJ2-1; TRBD1 matches at 8 bases. After removal of 4 bases from V and 4 bases from J, the junction contained 12 bases not matched to a gene. Germline V gene data show CDR1 as SGHTA and CDR2 as FQGNSA. CDR3 size: 17 residues. The CDR3: CASSSLIQGVGYNEQFF. CDR3 bases: TGTGCCAGCAGCTCATTGATACAGGGGGTTGGATACAATGAGCAGTTCTTC.

The chain employs TRBV4-2 and TRBJ2-5; 14 nucleotides line up with TRBD2. V was clipped by 3 bases and J by 2 bases; unmatched bases: 2. There are 16 residues in the CDR3. The germline V gene has CDR1 LGHNA and CDR2 YNFKEQ. CDR3 amino acids: CASSHRLAGGQETQYF. Written as DNA, the CDR3 is TGTGCCAGCAGCCATCGACTAGCGGGGGGGCAAGAGACCCAGTACTTC.

CDR3 sequence: CSARVSLRDQQFF. The CDR3 coding sequence is TGCAGTGCTAGAGTATCGCTTCGGGATCAGCAGTTCTTC. This sequence joins TRBV20-1 and TRBJ2-1; D might be TRBD2 (5 bases). The CDR3 has 13 amino acids. Trimming removed 1 base from V and 11 bases from J, with 15 bases in between. CDR1 is DFQATT, CDR2 SNEGSKA, per germline (reference sequence).

The chain recombines TRBV4-2 with TRBJ2-7; 7 bases align to TRBD2. There are 16 residues in the CDR3. The trim removed 0 bases at V and 0 bases at J, leaving 5 bases unmatched. CDR1 and CDR2 from the germline V gene are LGHNA and YNFKEQ. The CDR3 coding sequence is TGTGCCAGCAGCCAAGAGGGTACGGGAGGCTCCTACGAGCAGTACTTC. Amino acid sequence: CASSQEGTGGSYEQYF.

This sequence joins TRBV12-3 or TRBV12-4 and TRBJ2-2; D remains unclear. Trimming removed 6 bases from V and 0 bases from J, with 11 bases in between. This CDR3 spans 15 amino acids. This CDR3 is CASSSGVANTGELFF. For the CDR3, the DNA is TGTGCCAGCAGCTCGGGCGTCGCGAACACCGGGGAGCTGTTTTTT.

V usage is TRBV2 and J usage is TRBJ2-7; tentatively, D is TRBD1 or TRBD2 (5 bases each). Between the trimmed V and J ends, which lost 8 bases and 2 bases, there was a span of 13 bases. Germline-derived CDR1 and CDR2 are SNHLY and FYNNEI. This CDR3 contains 13 residues. The CDR3 is CASRLGPTYEQYF. The CDR3 DNA reads TGTGCCAGCCGCTTGGGACCAACCTACGAGCAGTACTTC.

The chain joins TRBV19 to TRBJ2-1; D tentatively fits TRBD1 or TRBD2 (5 bases each). This CDR3 region has 15 residues. Germline V lookup: CDR1 LNHDA, CDR2 SQIVND (reference sequence). The V and J ends lost 0 bases and 2 bases respectively, with 8 bases between them. For the CDR3, the DNA is TGTGCCAGTAGTATAGATGGGGGTACCTACAATGAGCAGTTCTTC. This encodes CASSIDGGTYNEQFF.

This clonotype came up once. The chain is built from TRBV10-3 and TRBJ2-3, with TRBD1 matching 7 bases. The germline V gene has CDR1 ENHRY and CDR2 SYGVKD. V dropped 8 bases and J dropped 2; count of bases not matched to a gene: 7. The CDR3 totals 14 residues. Here the CDR3 reads CAIAGTATTDTQYF. DNA of the CDR3: TGTGCCATCGCCGGGACAGCGACCACAGATACGCAGTATTTT.